A selection of T cell receptor beta chains follows, all from one sample in a study of shared clonotypes between healthy human individuals. Clones were read by immunoSEQ multiplex PCR, and TCRdb kept only the in-frame ones, dropping some. This table holds some 1,100,000 clones, approximately 80% found once. Sequencing used memory CD4+ T cells from PBMCs. These receptors all come from a man aged 18 to 30 in good health. Some clones in this sample may be carry-over from other donors' samples. Each CDR3 is given with its conserved first and last residue. The D gene is left open where the match is weak. Some rows mark clone size as missing; the rest say once, few, many or name a class of expanded clone.

CASSFPSATNEKLFF,TRBV28,TRBJ1-4,NA,NA
CASSLEEGETQYF,TRBV11-2,TRBJ2-5,NA,NA
CASSELAGMYNEQFF,TRBV2,TRBJ2-1,NA,few
CASSQTRSSYEQYF,TRBV7-9,TRBJ2-7,NA,NA
CASSPSALNYGYTF,TRBV9,TRBJ1-2,NA,NA
CASSQSGTGVNTGELFF,TRBV2,TRBJ2-2,TRBD1,few
CASSLAAGRNEQFF,TRBV11-3,TRBJ2-1,NA,few
CASSLFLLQPQHILGTEAFF,TRBV7-3,TRBJ1-1,NA,NA
CASIGAGDQPQHF,TRBV28,TRBJ1-5,NA,NA
CASSLSSGSTDTQYF,TRBV7-8,TRBJ2-3,TRBD2,NA
CASRTSAVSNQPQHF,TRBV28,TRBJ1-5,NA,few
CASSSGTSGRGDQETQYF,TRBV28,TRBJ2-5,TRBD2,NA
CASSSGQGYEKLFF,TRBV5-4,TRBJ1-4,TRBD1,few
CASSAGPADTQYF,TRBV6-1,TRBJ2-3,NA,NA
CASSSPRGRAGELFF,TRBV5-4,TRBJ2-2,TRBD1,NA
CAGRLTGDYGYTF,TRBV28,TRBJ1-2,NA,NA
CASSPRSGLAGSGEQFF,TRBV18,TRBJ2-1,TRBD2,NA
CASSDLAGGNYEQYF,TRBV2,TRBJ2-7,TRBD2,once
CASSLGADTQYF,TRBV7-3,TRBJ2-3,NA,NA
CAILPPGGLGNEQFF,TRBV6-4,TRBJ2-1,NA,NA
CASSPGTNSLETQYF,TRBV9,TRBJ2-5,NA,NA
CASSLVPGQGTGELFF,TRBV7-7,TRBJ2-2,TRBD1,NA
CASSRQLQGASAF,TRBV28,TRBJ1-2,TRBD1,NA
CASSVDYSGQQYF,TRBV9,TRBJ2-7,NA,NA
CASSGIDRTNYGYTF,TRBV5-6,TRBJ1-2,NA,NA